This TCR beta chain was recovered during a study of blood T cells in healthy people across ages (dated by TCRdb to the mid-2010s). Background for the entire study: In model experiments, template switching captured roughly one uniquely barcoded TCR beta cDNA molecule for every two T cells. The study measured age-related changes in TCR beta repertoire diversity using deep sequencing normalized with unique cDNA molecular identifiers. Two additional independent replicas of 1 million unique cDNA reads from the same blood draw were analyzed for two donors (one aged 18 to 30 and one aged 80 or older). To avoid experimental bias, donors of different ages were spread randomly across the sequencing lanes. Four age groups were formed from the donors: young (average approximately 15 years), middle-aged (roughly 38), aged (around 68) and long-lived (approximately 80). Overall study outcomes, separate from this receptor: Because the CMV infection status of the donors was unknown, age-related changes in expanded clonotypes may potentially have been confounded. Conclusive comparison of naive and antigen-experienced compartments was prevented by the profiling of bulk unsorted PBMCs. Compared with the aged group, the long-lived group had more naive CD4+ T cells, fewer expanded clones and increased TCR diversity, a pattern suggesting age selection. A strong correlation was found between observed TCR beta diversity and the percentage of naive T cells measured by flow cytometry. Estimates of total diversity from one million sequenced T cells were regarded as lower bounds and underestimates. As age increased, observed TCR beta diversity per million T cells dropped in a roughly linear way, and a significant reduction was already evident by age 40.

Inclusive of the bounding cysteine and phenylalanine, the CDR3 is 14 residues long. Of the read, only the CDR3 DNA is kept; its 42 bases are in frame from base 1. For this chain, trimming is 2 bases at the V end and 5 bases at the J end, and the number of junction bases without a gene match is 3. The receptor library was made with 5' RACE. Sequencer: Illumina HiSeq 2500. The second PCR ran for roughly 6 to 11 cycles and used a J-beta primer mix along with a sample-barcoded 5' primer. A template-switch 5' adaptor carrying 12 random nucleotides introduced a unique molecular identifier onto each TCR beta cDNA molecule. Each sample yielded at least 2.5 million CDR3-containing paired-end reads. First-strand cDNA synthesis was performed from all RNA using the Mint cDNA synthesis kit, with priming by a TRBC-specific oligonucleotide. Following uracil-DNA glycosylase treatment, a first 18-cycle PCR with universal primers M1SS and BC2_uni_R was performed on all cDNA. In the authors' own workflow: For normalization, 1 million high-quality reads were randomly selected from each sample, with every read carrying a distinct molecular identifier. Instead of being binned into consensus sequences, reads with shared molecular identifiers were discarded. MiTCR, with a Q25 quality threshold and the strictest error-elimination algorithm, was used for CDR3 identification, clonotype clustering and error correction. A nonparametric unseen species model with Euler transformation was used to estimate a lower bound on total TCR beta diversity. TCRdb reanalyzed the raw reads on its own, using fastp at Q25 for trimming and MiXCR for clone calling, and kept in-frame beta chains. Duplicate CDR3 protein sequences are folded into a single record with the most common DNA and genes. These V and J calls are TCRdb output, not the study's own analysis. This sample has 450,000 to 700,000 distinct CDR3 sequences in its table, and approximately 25% of those were observed once. The top ten clones comprise under 20% of the sample.

About this clonotype: Its binding antigen is unknown. Base-call qualities are not available, and no considerably larger clone is one nucleotide away.

The donors were 40 or so Caucasian individuals from Russia, aged roughly 6 to 100 years, who were systemically healthy. Each donor gave approximately 10 milliliters of peripheral blood, collected into EDTA-treated Vacutainer tubes. PBMCs were isolated by Ficoll-Paque density-gradient centrifugation, with at least 7 million obtained per sample. Total RNA was extracted from PBMCs with Trizol reagent, with at least 6 micrograms obtained per sample. For every donor, an aliquot of PBMCs went through flow cytometry to measure the percentages of naive CD45RAhigh/CD27high T cells. Input material: blood. This TCR derives from a woman aged 65 to 85 in good health. Here the chain combines TRBV12-3 or TRBV12-4 and TRBJ2-3; a stretch of 8 junction bases matches TRBD2. The CDR3 has the sequence CASSLSRGEDTQYF. The bases are TGTGCCAGCAGTTTATCGCGGGGGGAAGATACGCAGTATTTT.